These 9 T cell receptor beta chains share one sample of origin, sequenced in a study of glioma-infiltrating T cells after dendritic cell vaccination. The assay was immunoSEQ multiplex PCR, and TCRdb's table has in-frame clones only and misses some. The sample comprises about 58,000 clones, about 84% of which are singletons, and roughly 8.8% rests with the top ten. Time point indicated: after dendritic cell vaccination, including at tumor progression/relapse. Material: blood, obtained after dendritic cell vaccination. Source of these receptors: a human donor with glioblastoma.

The J gene is TRBJ1-2, the V gene TRBV25-1, with unresolved D. The CDR3 consists of 14 residues. Germline CDR1 MGHDK, CDR2 SYGVNS. V was shortened by 3 bases and J by 8 bases, with 16 bases between the two germline ends. CDR3 sequence: CASSDRTTPGGYTF. In nucleotides, the CDR3 is TGTGCCAGCAGTGACCGGACTACCCCTGGCGGCTACACCTTC.

The V and J genes are TRBV5-6 and TRBJ1-3; a weak D match, TRBD1 (5 bases). V was shortened by 4 bases and J by 0 bases, with 14 bases between the two germline ends. The CDR3 has 16 amino acids. The germline gives CDR1 SGHDT, CDR2 YYEEEE. In DNA form, the CDR3 reads TGTGCCAGCAGCCTCACCGACGGACACTCTGGAAACACCATATATTTT. As protein: CASSLTDGHSGNTIYF. The whole variable domain, remainder taken from reference TRBV5-6 and TRBJ1-3, is DAGVTQSPTHLIKTRGQQVTLRCSPKSGHDTVSWYQQALGQGPQFIFQYYEEEERQRGNFPDRFSGHQFPNYSSELNVNALLLGDSALYLCASSLTDGHSGNTIYFGEGSWLTVV.

Here the CDR3 reads CASSLGQGVSLYGYTF. CDR3 in DNA: TGTGCCAGCAGCTTAGGACAGGGGGTATCCTTATATGGCTACACCTTC. The gene calls are TRBV5-4 and TRBJ1-2; 10 bases are shared with TRBD1. The length of the CDR3 is 16 residues. J was trimmed by 5 bases and V by 2 bases; bases with no gene match: 9. Germline V gene data show CDR1 as SGHNT and CDR2 as YYREEE (reference sequence).

The chain carries TRBV29-1 and TRBJ1-2; D ambiguous. Germline CDR1 is SQVTM and CDR2 is ANQGSEA. The CDR3 is 11 residues long. The V end was cut by 4 bases, the J end by 5 bases, with 8 bases between. CDR3 sequence (DNA): TGCAGCGTTGTGAGAGGGTATGGCTACACCTTC. Translated: CSVVRGYGYTF.

A single count supports this clone. V usage is TRBV13 and J usage is TRBJ1-5, with D uncertain. The CDR3 runs 15 residues. Trimming shortened V by 0 bases and J by 0 bases, and 6 bases separated the two germline ends. Germline CDR1 is PRHDT and CDR2 is FYEKMQ (reference sequence). CDR3 bases: TGTGCCAGCAGCTTAGGCCAGTATAGCAATCAGCCCCAGCATTTT. Amino acid sequence: CASSLGQYSNQPQHF.

This clone has more than one count but fewer than ten. The V and J genes are TRBV9 and TRBJ2-7; 7 bases are shared with TRBD1. The CDR3 has 13 residues. Per the germline V gene, CDR1 is SGDLS and CDR2 is YYNGEE. V gave up 2 bases and J gave up 6 bases; unmatched junction bases: 5. The CDR3: CASSVRDRSEQYF. Here the CDR3 DNA reads TGTGCCAGCAGCGTCCGGGACAGAAGCGAGCAGTACTTC.

The V call is TRBV4-3, the J call TRBJ2-3, with D tentatively TRBD2 (7 bases). The germline gives CDR1 LGHNA, CDR2 YSLEER. This CDR3 spans 21 amino acids. Between the trimmed V and J ends, which lost 0 bases and 0 bases, there was a span of 25 bases. The CDR3 protein is CASSQDYGWYGGPKSTDTQYF. As DNA, the CDR3 is TGCGCCAGCAGCCAAGATTATGGTTGGTACGGGGGGCCTAAAAGCACAGATACGCAGTATTTT.

The chain recombines TRBV4-1 with TRBJ1-6; no clear D. The V gene lost 0 bases and the J gene lost 10 bases, with 16 bases spanning the gap. The CDR3 loop spans 16 amino acids. CDR1 MGHRA and CDR2 YSYEKL come from the germline V gene. CDR3 loop: CASSQEWAGHRSPLHF. The DNA of the CDR3 is TGCGCCAGCAGCCAAGAGTGGGCAGGTCATCGCTCACCCCTCCACTTT.

The chain links TRBV10-1 to TRBJ1-2; 7 positions agree with TRBD1. Germline V gene sequence: CDR1 WNHNN, CDR2 SYGVQD (reference sequence). Trimming at V came to 2 bases and at J to 6 bases, leaving 12 bases not matched to a gene. The CDR3 has 16 residues. CDR3 protein: CASSERPGTVQHGYTF. In DNA, the CDR3 is TGCGCCAGCAGTGAGAGGCCCGGGACAGTGCAGCATGGCTACACCTTC.